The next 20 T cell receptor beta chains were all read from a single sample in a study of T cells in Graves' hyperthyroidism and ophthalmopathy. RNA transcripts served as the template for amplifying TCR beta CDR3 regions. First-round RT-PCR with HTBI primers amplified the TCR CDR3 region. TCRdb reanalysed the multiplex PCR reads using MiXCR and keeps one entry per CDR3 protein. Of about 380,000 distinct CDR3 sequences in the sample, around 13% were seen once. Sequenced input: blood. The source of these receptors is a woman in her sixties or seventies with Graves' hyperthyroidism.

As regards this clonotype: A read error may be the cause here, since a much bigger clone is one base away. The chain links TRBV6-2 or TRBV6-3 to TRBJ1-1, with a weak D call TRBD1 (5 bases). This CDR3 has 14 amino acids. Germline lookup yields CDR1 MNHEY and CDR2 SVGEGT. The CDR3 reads CAGSYSRTISEAFF. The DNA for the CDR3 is TGTGCCGGCAGTTACTCCCGGACAATCTCTGAAGCTTTCTTT.

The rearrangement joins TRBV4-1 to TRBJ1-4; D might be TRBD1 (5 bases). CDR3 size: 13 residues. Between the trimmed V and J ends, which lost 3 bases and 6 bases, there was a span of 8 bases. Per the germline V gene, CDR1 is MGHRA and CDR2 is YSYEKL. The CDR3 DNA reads TGCGCCAGCAGCCAGGGGCCTTATGAAAAACTGTTTTTT. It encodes CASSQGPYEKLFF.

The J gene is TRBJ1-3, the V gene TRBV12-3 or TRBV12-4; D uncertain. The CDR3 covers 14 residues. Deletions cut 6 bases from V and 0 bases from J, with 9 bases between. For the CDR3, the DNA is TGTGCCAGCAGAATACATGGCTCTGGAAACACCATATATTTT. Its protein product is CASRIHGSGNTIYF.

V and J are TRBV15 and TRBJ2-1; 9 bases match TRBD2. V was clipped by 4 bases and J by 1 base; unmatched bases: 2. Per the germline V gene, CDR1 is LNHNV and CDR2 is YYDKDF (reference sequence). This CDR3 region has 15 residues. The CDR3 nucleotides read TGTGCCACCAGCACTAGCGGGACATCCTACAATGAGCAGTTCTTC. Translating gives CATSTSGTSYNEQFF.

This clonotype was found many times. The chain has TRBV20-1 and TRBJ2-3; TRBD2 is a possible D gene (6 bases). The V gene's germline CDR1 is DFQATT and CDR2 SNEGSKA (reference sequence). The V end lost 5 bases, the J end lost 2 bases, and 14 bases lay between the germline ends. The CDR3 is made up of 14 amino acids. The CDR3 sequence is CSALSGGITDTQYF. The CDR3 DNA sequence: TGCAGTGCTCTATCGGGCGGGATCACAGATACGCAGTATTTT.

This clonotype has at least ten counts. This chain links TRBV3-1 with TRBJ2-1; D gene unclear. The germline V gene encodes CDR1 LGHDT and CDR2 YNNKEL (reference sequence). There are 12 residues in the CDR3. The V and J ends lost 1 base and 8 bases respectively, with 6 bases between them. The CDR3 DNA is TGTGCCAGCAGCCAAGGAGTGTATGAGCAGTTCTTC. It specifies CASSQGVYEQFF.

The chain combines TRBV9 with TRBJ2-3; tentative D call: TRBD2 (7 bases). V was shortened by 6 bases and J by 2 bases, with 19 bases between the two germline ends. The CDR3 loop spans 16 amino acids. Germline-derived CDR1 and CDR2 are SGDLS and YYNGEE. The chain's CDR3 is CASKTGGLTHTDTQYF. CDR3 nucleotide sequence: TGTGCCAGCAAAACGGGGGGCTTAACTCACACAGATACGCAGTATTTT.

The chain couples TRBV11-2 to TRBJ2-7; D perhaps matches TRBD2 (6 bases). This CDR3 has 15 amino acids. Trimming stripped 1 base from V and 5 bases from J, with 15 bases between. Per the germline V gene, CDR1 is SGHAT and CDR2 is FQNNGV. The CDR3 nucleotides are TGTGCCAGCAGCTTAGGGGCCTCTAGCGTCCACGAGCAGTACTTC. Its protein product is CASSLGASSVHEQYF.

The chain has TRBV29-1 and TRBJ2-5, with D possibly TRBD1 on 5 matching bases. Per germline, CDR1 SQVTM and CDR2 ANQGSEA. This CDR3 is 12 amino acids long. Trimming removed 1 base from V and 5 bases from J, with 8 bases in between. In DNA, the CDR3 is TGCAGCGTTGAAGGCCAGGGTGAGACCCAGTACTTC. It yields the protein CSVEGQGETQYF.

DNA of the CDR3: TGTGCCAGCAGTCACCCAGGGTTGGAGCAGTTCTTC. Protein: CASSHPGLEQFF. The chain joins TRBV12-3 or TRBV12-4 to TRBJ2-1; TRBD1 might be the D (5 bases). The CDR3 is 12 amino acids. V was trimmed by 5 bases and J by 10 bases, leaving 12 bases between them.

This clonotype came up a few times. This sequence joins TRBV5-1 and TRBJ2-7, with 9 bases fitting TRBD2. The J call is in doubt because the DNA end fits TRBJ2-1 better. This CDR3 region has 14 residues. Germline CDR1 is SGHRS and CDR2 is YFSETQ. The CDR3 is CASSLSGSSYEQFF. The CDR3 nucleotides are TGCGCCAGCAGCCTTAGCGGGAGCTCCTACGAGCAGTTCTTC.

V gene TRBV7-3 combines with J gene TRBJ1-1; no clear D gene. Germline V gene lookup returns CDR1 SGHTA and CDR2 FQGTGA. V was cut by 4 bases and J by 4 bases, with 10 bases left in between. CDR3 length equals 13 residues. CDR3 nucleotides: TGTGCCAGCAGCTCAGTTTGGACCACTGAAGCTTTCTTT. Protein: CASSSVWTTEAFF.

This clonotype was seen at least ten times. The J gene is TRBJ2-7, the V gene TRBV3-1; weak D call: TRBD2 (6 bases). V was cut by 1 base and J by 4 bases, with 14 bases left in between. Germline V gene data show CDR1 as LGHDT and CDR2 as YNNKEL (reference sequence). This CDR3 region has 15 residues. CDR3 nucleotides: TGTGCCAGCAGCCAAGGGTCGGGCGGGACTTACGAGCAGTACTTC. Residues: CASSQGSGGTYEQYF.

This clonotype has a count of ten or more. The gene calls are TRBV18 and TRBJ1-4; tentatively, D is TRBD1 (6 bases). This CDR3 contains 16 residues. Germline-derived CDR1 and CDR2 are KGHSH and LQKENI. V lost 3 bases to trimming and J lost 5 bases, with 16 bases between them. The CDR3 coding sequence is TGTGCCAGCTCACCCCAGCGGACAGTAGCAAATGAAAAACTGTTTTTT. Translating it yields CASSPQRTVANEKLFF.

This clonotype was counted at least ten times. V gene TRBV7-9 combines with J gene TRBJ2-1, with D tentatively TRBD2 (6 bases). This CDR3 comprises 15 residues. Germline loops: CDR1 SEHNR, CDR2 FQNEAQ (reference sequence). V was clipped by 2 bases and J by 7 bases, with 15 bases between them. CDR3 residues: CASSLRGTEVNEQFF. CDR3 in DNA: TGTGCCAGCAGCTTACGCGGGACTGAAGTAAATGAGCAGTTCTTC. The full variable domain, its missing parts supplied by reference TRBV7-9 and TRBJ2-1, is DTGVSQNPRHKITKRGQNVTFRCDPISEHNRLYWYRQTLGQGPEFLTYFQNEAQLEKSRLLSDRFSAERPKGSFSTLEIQRTEQGDSAMYLCASSLRGTEVNEQFFGPGTRLTVL.

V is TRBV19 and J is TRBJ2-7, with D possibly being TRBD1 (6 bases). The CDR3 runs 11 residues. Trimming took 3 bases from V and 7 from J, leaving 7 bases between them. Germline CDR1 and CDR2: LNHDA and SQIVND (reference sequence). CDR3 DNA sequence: TGTGCCAGTAGTATCGGGACAGAGCAGTACTTC. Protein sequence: CASSIGTEQYF.

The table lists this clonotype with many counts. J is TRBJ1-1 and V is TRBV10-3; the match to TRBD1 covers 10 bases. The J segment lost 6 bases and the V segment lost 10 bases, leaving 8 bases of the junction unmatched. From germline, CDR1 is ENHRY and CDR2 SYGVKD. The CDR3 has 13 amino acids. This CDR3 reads CATTGTGVSEAFF. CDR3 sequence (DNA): TGTGCCACTACGGGGACAGGGGTCTCTGAAGCTTTCTTT.

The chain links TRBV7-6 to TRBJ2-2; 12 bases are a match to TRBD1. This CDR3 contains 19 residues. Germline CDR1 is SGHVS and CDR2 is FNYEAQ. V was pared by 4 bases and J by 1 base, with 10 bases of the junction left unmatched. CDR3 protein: CASSSRDRGRLGNTGELFF. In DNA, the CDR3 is TGTGCCAGCAGCTCCCGGGACAGGGGGCGGCTAGGGAACACCGGGGAGCTGTTTTTT.

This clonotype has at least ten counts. The CDR3 DNA is TGCAGCGTTGAAGGGGGCGGGAGTAGTTGGTCCTACAATGAGCAGTTCTTC. Its translation: CSVEGGGSSWSYNEQFF. This sequence joins TRBV29-1 and TRBJ2-1; 7 nucleotides agree with TRBD2. The CDR3 spans 17 residues. The junction had 10 bases not matched to a gene; V was cut back by 1 base and J by 1 base. From germline, CDR1 is SQVTM and CDR2 ANQGSEA.

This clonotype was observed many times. CDR3 in DNA: TGTGCCAGCAGCGACAGGGGGAGTAGCACAGATACGCAGTATTTT. Protein: CASSDRGSSTDTQYF. The chain links TRBV7-2 to TRBJ2-3; 9 bases align to TRBD1. The CDR3 is 15 amino acids. The germline V gene has CDR1 SGHTA and CDR2 FQGNSA. The V and J ends lost 5 bases and 0 bases, in that order; junction bases with no gene match: 3.